This T cell receptor beta chain was obtained from a study of OX40 agonist ivuxolimab in advanced cancers. Whole-study context: Patient treatment consisted of intravenous ivuxolimab administration every 2 weeks at 0.01 to 10 mg/kg.

Study-level findings and limits: Expanded clones were, on average, more numerous among CD8+ T cells than CD4+.

Autoimmune disease history or systemic immunosuppression barred patients. The timepoints at which blood was sampled were baseline, cycle 4 day 1, and cycle 7 day 1. Worth noting for this clone: What it binds is not known.

Profiled with immunoSEQ multiplex PCR; TCRdb holds only in-frame clones, not every one. Among 65,000 to 85,000 clones listed, roughly 88% were seen once. The V gene's germline CDR1 is KGHSH and CDR2 LQKENI. The CDR3 has 15 residues. The V end lost 6 bases, the J end lost 5 bases, and 20 bases lay between the germline ends. The chain links TRBV18 to TRBJ2-7; perhaps TRBD1 as D (5 bases). Source: CD4+ or CD8+ T cells sorted from blood, taken in a trial of the OX40 agonist ivuxolimab. This sequence was found in an adult with an advanced solid tumor such as melanoma, head and neck, liver or kidney cancer. CDR3 bases: TGTGCCAGCTCCCCAACAGGTTCTTCTACCAACGAGCAGTACTTC. Protein product: CASSPTGSSTNEQYF.